This entry lists 17 T cell receptor beta chains sequenced from one sample in a study of blood T cell repertoires in COVID-19. The method was immunoSEQ multiplex PCR; TCRdb's version includes in-frame clones alone and lacks a portion of them. The data show about 250,000 clones, with 70% to 75% seen just once and around 3.2% held by the top ten. The sample was peripheral blood. The receptors derive from a woman of 80 years or more with acute or convalescent COVID-19.

The chain joins TRBV20-1 to TRBJ1-1; TRBD1 aligns across 8 bases. Trimming took 3 bases from V and 4 from J; bases not matched to a gene: 16. The CDR3 covers 17 residues. CDR1 DFQATT and CDR2 SNEGSKA come from the germline V gene (reference sequence). CDR3 sequence reads: CSASNFRRAGGLTEAFF. The CDR3 region has the DNA TGCAGTGCTAGTAATTTCCGGCGGGCAGGGGGCCTCACTGAAGCTTTCTTT.

This clone has only a few counts. The chain joins TRBV6-5 to TRBJ2-7, with 9 nucleotides matching TRBD1. The CDR3 has 14 amino acids. Trimming at V came to 6 bases and at J to 3 bases, leaving 6 bases not matched to a gene. CDR1 and CDR2 from the germline V gene are MNHEY and SVGAGI. The CDR3 nucleotides read TGTGCCAGCAGCCTTGACAGGGGGTACTACGAGCAGTACTTC. Amino acid sequence: CASSLDRGYYEQYF.

This clone was observed a single time. CDR3 bases: TGTGCCAGTAGGCTTCGACAGGGAAGCAATCAGCCCCAGCATTTT. This codes for CASRLRQGSNQPQHF. The chain combines TRBV19 with TRBJ1-5; 7 bases map to TRBD1. From germline, CDR1 is LNHDA and CDR2 SQIVND (reference sequence). The V gene end was trimmed by 6 bases and the J gene end by 1 base; junction bases not matched to a gene: 6. The CDR3 spans 15 residues.

The V gene is TRBV5-1, the J gene TRBJ2-3; 7 nucleotides align to TRBD2. CDR3 length: 16 residues. Germline CDR1 and CDR2: SGHRS and YFSETQ. The junction had 6 bases not matched to a gene; V was cut back by 0 bases and J by 2 bases. CDR3 region: CASSLAPSGSTDTQYF. DNA for the CDR3: TGCGCCAGCAGCTTGGCGCCTAGCGGATCCACAGATACGCAGTATTTT. Combining the CDR3 with reference TRBV5-1 and TRBJ2-3 gives the whole variable domain KAGVTQTPRYLIKTRGQQVTLSCSPISGHRSVSWYQQTPGQGLQFLFEYFSETQRNKGNFPGRFSGRQFSNSRSEMNVSTLELGDSALYLCASSLAPSGSTDTQYFGPGTRLTVL.

V and J are TRBV7-9 and TRBJ2-3; 7 bases are shared with TRBD2. Germline lookup yields CDR1 SEHNR and CDR2 FQNEAQ (reference sequence). This CDR3 comprises 17 residues. The V segment lost 1 base and the J segment 1 base; nucleotides outside the gene matches: 8. The CDR3 bases are TGTGCCAGCAGCTTAGGGGAGGGACTAACCCGCACAGATACGCAGTATTTT. Its protein product is CASSLGEGLTRTDTQYF.

This chain links TRBV13 with TRBJ2-5; D call uncertain. The germline V gene encodes CDR1 PRHDT and CDR2 FYEKMQ (reference sequence). This CDR3 comprises 12 residues. V was cut by 1 base and J by 3 bases, with 3 bases left in between. Here the CDR3 reads CASSLAEETQYF. In nucleotides, the CDR3 is TGTGCCAGCAGCTTAGCGGAAGAGACCCAGTACTTC. Full variable domain (outside the CDR3, taken from reference TRBV13 and TRBJ2-5): AAGVIQSPRHLIKEKRETATLKCYPIPRHDTVYWYQQGPGQDPQFLISFYEKMQSDKGSIPDRFSAQQFSDYHSELNMSSLELGDSALYFCASSLAEETQYFGPGTRLLVL.

V gene TRBV10-1 combines with J gene TRBJ1-4; D is unresolved. Between the trimmed V and J ends, which lost 7 bases and 16 bases, there was a span of 13 bases. Germline CDR1 reads WNHNN; CDR2 reads SYGVQD (reference sequence). This CDR3 is 10 amino acids long. This CDR3 reads CASTTSPRFF. The CDR3 nucleotides read TGCGCCAGCACTACAAGCCCTAGGTTTTTT.

The chain has TRBV6-5 and TRBJ2-7; tentatively, D is TRBD2 (5 bases). Trimming removed 7 bases from V and 3 bases from J, with 13 bases in between. Germline CDR1 MNHEY, CDR2 SVGAGI. The CDR3 extends over 13 amino acids. The CDR3 sequence is CASTRTAGYEQYF. CDR3 nucleotide sequence: TGTGCCAGCACTCGTACGGCGGGCTACGAGCAGTACTTC.

This clone turned up a few times. The V gene is TRBV3-1 (or the pseudogene TRBV3-2), the J gene TRBJ2-1, with TRBD2 identical over 12 bases. In germline, CDR1 is LGHDT, CDR2 YNNKEL (reference sequence). This CDR3 comprises 18 residues. The ends lost 4 bases at V and 0 bases at J; junction bases unmatched: 7. The DNA for the CDR3 is TGTGCCAGCAGCCCAGCCTGGGGACTAGCGGGCTCCTACAATGAGCAGTTCTTC. This translates into CASSPAWGLAGSYNEQFF.

The rearrangement uses TRBV10-3 and TRBJ1-2; tentative D call: TRBD1 (6 bases). The V and J ends lost 6 bases and 4 bases respectively, with 12 bases between them. This CDR3 contains 13 residues. Per germline, CDR1 ENHRY and CDR2 SYGVKD. The CDR3 sequence is CAISEVQGYGYTF. CDR3 nucleotide sequence: TGTGCCATCAGCGAAGTACAGGGCTATGGCTACACCTTC.

The rearrangement joins TRBV5-6 to TRBJ1-5; perhaps TRBD1 as D (6 bases). The CDR3 runs to 18 residues. CDR1 SGHDT and CDR2 YYEEEE come from the germline V gene. Trimming took 0 bases from V and 4 from J, leaving 20 bases between them. The CDR3 nucleotides read TGTGCCAGCAGCTTGGAACAGGGAGCCCCAACTAGAAATCAGCCCCAGCATTTT. Its protein is CASSLEQGAPTRNQPQHF. Supplemented by reference TRBV5-6 and TRBJ1-5, the full variable domain reads DAGVTQSPTHLIKTRGQQVTLRCSPKSGHDTVSWYQQALGQGPQFIFQYYEEEERQRGNFPDRFSGHQFPNYSSELNVNALLLGDSALYLCASSLEQGAPTRNQPQHFGDGTRLSIL.

The V and J genes are TRBV6-6 and TRBJ2-7; 9 positions match TRBD2. The germline V gene has CDR1 MNHNY and CDR2 SVGAGI (reference sequence). V trimming: 2 bases; J trimming: 2 bases; junction bases outside the gene matches: 7. The CDR3 covers 16 residues. In DNA, the CDR3 is TGTGCCAGCAGTTACCCAAAGGCGGGAGGGGCCTACGAGCAGTACTTC. As protein: CASSYPKAGGAYEQYF.

About this clone: The identical CDR3 is also encoded by other nucleotide sequences in the sample. DNA of the CDR3: TGCGCCAGCAGCTTGGCGACAGGGGGGTATGGCTACACCTTC. Residues: CASSLATGGYGYTF. The chain recombines TRBV5-1 with TRBJ1-2, with 9 bases lining up with TRBD1. The V segment lost 0 bases and the J segment 5 bases; nucleotides outside the gene matches: 2. In germline, CDR1 is SGHRS, CDR2 YFSETQ. This CDR3 contains 14 residues.

The chain links TRBV5-1 to TRBJ1-1; maybe TRBD1 (5 bases). This CDR3 has 17 amino acids. V dropped 3 bases and J dropped 4 bases, with 22 bases sitting between them. The germline gives CDR1 SGHRS, CDR2 YFSETQ. The CDR3 DNA is TGCGCCAGCAGCTCCATGGGTAGGGGACTGGCGATCACTGAAGCTTTCTTT. Its protein is CASSSMGRGLAITEAFF. The full variable domain, its missing parts supplied by reference TRBV5-1 and TRBJ1-1, is KAGVTQTPRYLIKTRGQQVTLSCSPISGHRSVSWYQQTPGQGLQFLFEYFSETQRNKGNFPGRFSGRQFSNSRSEMNVSTLELGDSALYLCASSSMGRGLAITEAFFGQGTRLTVV.

The rearrangement joins TRBV15 to TRBJ2-5; 11 positions agree with TRBD1. The CDR3 spans 16 residues. Germline CDR1 and CDR2: LNHNV and YYDKDF (reference sequence). With 0 bases clipped from V and 5 bases from J, the junction kept 5 bases outside the gene matches. The CDR3 region has the DNA TGTGCCACCAGCAGAGACCTGGGACAGGGGGAGGAGACCCAGTACTTC. Its protein product is CATSRDLGQGEETQYF.

Here the CDR3 reads CASSRGLDTQYF. CDR3 coding DNA: TGTGCCAGCAGCCGGGGCCTAGATACGCAGTATTTT. V gene TRBV3-1 (or the pseudogene TRBV3-2) combines with J gene TRBJ2-3; TRBD1 might be the D (5 bases). This CDR3 contains 12 residues. Trimming took off 4 bases at V and 5 bases at J, with 7 bases between the two ends. The germline V gene encodes CDR1 LGHDT and CDR2 YNNKEL (reference sequence).

The chain combines TRBV11-2 with TRBJ1-2, with D possibly being TRBD1 (6 bases). Germline values: CDR1 SGHAT, CDR2 FQNNGV. Trimming removed 2 bases from V and 4 bases from J, with 14 bases in between. The CDR3 covers 15 residues. This CDR3 is CASSLRGGRLYGYTF. The CDR3 DNA is TGTGCCAGCAGCTTAAGGGGGGGGCGACTCTATGGCTACACCTTC. The variable domain in full, completed from reference TRBV11-2 and TRBJ1-2, reads EAGVAQSPRYKIIEKRQSVAFWCNPISGHATLYWYQQILGQGPKLLIQFQNNGVVDDSQLPKDRFSAERLKGVDSTLKIQPAKLEDSAVYLCASSLRGGRLYGYTFGSGTRLTVV.